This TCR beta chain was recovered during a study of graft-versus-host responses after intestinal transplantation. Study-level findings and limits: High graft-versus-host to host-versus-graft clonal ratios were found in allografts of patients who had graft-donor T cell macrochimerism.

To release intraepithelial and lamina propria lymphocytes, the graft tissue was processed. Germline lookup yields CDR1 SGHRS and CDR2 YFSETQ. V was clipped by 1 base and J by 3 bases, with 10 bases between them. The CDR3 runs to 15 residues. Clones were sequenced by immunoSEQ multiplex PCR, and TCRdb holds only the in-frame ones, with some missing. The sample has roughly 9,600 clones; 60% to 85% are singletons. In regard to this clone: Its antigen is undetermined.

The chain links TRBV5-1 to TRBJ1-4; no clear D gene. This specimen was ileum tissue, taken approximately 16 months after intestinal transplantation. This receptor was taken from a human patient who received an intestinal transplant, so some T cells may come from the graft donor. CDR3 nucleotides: TGCGCCAGCAGCTTGAATCAGGCCTCTAATGAAAAACTGTTTTTT. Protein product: CASSLNQASNEKLFF.